This paragraph covers one TCR beta chain sequence. It lacks a known antigen. Per-base qualities were not stored, and no clone one base away is much larger. The data belong to a study of cytomegalovirus exposure and HLA in healthy donors (dated by TCRdb to the late 2010s). Study-wide context: A later analysis indicated that the 130 or so validation repertoires were generated on the platform also employed for the 720 or so repertoires of the first cohort. High-throughput TCR immunosequencing, statistical association of individual TCRs with disease status, and machine learning were combined to predict cytomegalovirus infection status. Along with the roughly 610-subject first cohort, a separate validation cohort of approximately 110 different subjects was used. The study aimed to test whether signatures of past pathogen exposure could be identified by cataloging public T cell receptors. General study outcomes and caveats: The validation cohort had no HLA typing available for a later analysis, so co-occurrence within that cohort was assessed over all 120 or so repertoires. Of the cluster scores, approximately 94% were above 0 in a later analysis, which found that TCRs clustered in the first cohort also tended to co-occur in the 120 validation repertoires. The classifier was reported to diagnose cytomegalovirus status with high specificity and sensitivity in both the original cohort and the validation cohort. It was suggested by the authors that the approach could potentially be generalized to other disease states and immunological phenotypes. Most TCR sequences were seen in very few donors, while some public TCRs were found in many individuals. A total of about 180 TCR beta chains were listed by the study as associated with cytomegalovirus. In vitro tests confirmed that three of the cytomegalovirus-associated TCR beta chains recognize cytomegalovirus antigens.

CDR1 and CDR2, per the germline V gene (reference sequence), are SEHNR and FQNEAQ. The junction carries 9 bases between V and J, which are trimmed by 3 bases and 3 bases respectively. From its cysteine to its phenylalanine, the CDR3 spans 13 amino acids. Of the read, only the CDR3 DNA is kept; its 39 bases are in frame from base 1. Separate from the approximately 700-subject first cohort, the validation cohort of 120 subjects was the group to which the donors belonged. Libraries were made using the immunoSEQ multiplex PCR assay. On the authors' methods: A statistical classification framework was developed to diagnose cytomegalovirus status using the catalog of TCR beta chain sequences. TCRdb took this table from immuneACCESS and kept in-frame rearrangements with V and J called. Such tables lack part of the clones; where checked against another copy, unresolved V genes explain under half of the gap, and the rest is unexplained. Clone size and V and J calls were adopted from that table, with D and trimming inferred from the DNA. In all, the sample holds about 130,000 clones, and 89% of those were seen once. The top ten hold roughly 9.2% of the sample.

The receptor comes from a woman aged 18-29 years in good health and CMV-seropositive. What was sequenced was PBMCs. The chain was built from TRBV7-9 and TRBJ2-7; the D segment could be TRBD2, given 6 matching bases. The CDR3 protein is CASSFFGGYEQYF. DNA sequence: TGTGCCAGCAGCTTCTTCGGGGGCTACGAGCAGTACTTC.